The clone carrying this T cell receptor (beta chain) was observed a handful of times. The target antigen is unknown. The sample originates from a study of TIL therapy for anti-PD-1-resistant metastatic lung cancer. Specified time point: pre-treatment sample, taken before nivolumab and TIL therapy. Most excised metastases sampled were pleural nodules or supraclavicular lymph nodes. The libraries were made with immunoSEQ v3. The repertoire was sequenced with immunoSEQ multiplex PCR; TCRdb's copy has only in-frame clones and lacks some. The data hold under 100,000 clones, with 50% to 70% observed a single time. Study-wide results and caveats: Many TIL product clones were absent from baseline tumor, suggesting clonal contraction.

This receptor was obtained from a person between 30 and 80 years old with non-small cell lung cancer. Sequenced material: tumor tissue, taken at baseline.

CDR3 residues: CASSWANTGELFF. The CDR3, as DNA: TGTGCCAGCAGCTGGGCGAACACCGGGGAGCTGTTTTTT. The V call is TRBV11-2, the J call TRBJ2-2; no clear D. Germline CDR1 reads SGHAT; CDR2 reads FQNNGV. V gave up 4 bases and J gave up 0 bases, with 3 bases separating them. The CDR3 contains 13 residues. Complete variable domain (other parts from reference TRBV11-2 and TRBJ2-2): EAGVAQSPRYKIIEKRQSVAFWCNPISGHATLYWYQQILGQGPKLLIQFQNNGVVDDSQLPKDRFSAERLKGVDSTLKIQPAKLEDSAVYLCASSWANTGELFFGEGSRLTVL.